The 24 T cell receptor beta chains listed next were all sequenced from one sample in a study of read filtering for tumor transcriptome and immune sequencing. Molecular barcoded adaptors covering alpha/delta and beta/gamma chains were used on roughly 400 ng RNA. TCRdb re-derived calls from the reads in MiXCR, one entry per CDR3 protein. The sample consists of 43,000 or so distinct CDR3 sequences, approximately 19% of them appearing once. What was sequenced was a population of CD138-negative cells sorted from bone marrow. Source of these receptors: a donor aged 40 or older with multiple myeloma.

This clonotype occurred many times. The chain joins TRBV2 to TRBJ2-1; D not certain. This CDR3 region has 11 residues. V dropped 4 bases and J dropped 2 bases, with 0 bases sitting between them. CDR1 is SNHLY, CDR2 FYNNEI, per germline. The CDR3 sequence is CASSAYNEQFF. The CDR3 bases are TGTGCCAGCAGTGCCTACAATGAGCAGTTCTTC.

CDR3 residues: CASSRGRGRCEQYF. The CDR3 bases are TGTGCCAGCAGCCGGGGCAGGGGGCGATGCGAGCAGTACTTC. V gene TRBV7-9 combines with J gene TRBJ2-7; 8 bases align to TRBD1. The CDR3 contains 14 residues. The germline gives CDR1 SEHNR, CDR2 FQNEAQ (reference sequence). V was clipped by 5 bases and J by 6 bases; unmatched bases: 9.

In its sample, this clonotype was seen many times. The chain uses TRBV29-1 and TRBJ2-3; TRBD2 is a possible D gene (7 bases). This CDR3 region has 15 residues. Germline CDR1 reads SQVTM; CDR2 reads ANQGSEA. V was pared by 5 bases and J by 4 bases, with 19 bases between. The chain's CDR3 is CSVQRGGGVADTQYF. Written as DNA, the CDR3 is TGCAGCGTTCAAAGGGGGGGAGGTGTAGCAGATACGCAGTATTTT.

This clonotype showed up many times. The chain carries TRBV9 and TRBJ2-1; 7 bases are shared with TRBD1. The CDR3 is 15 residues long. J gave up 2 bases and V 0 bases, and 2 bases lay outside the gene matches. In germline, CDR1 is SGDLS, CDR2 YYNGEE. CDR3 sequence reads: CASSVEGAAYNEQFF. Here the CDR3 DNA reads TGTGCCAGCAGCGTAGAGGGGGCGGCCTACAATGAGCAGTTCTTC.

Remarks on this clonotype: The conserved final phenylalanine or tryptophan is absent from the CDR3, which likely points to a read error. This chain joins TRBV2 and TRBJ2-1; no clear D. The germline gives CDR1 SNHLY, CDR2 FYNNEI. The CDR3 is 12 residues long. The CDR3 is CATSFNGNEQFL. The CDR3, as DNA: TGTGCCACCAGTTTTAACGGGAATGAGCAGTTCCTC.

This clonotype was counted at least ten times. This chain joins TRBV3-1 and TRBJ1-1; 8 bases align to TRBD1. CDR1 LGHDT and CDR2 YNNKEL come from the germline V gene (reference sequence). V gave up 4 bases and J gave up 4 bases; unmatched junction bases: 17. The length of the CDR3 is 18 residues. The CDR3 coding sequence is TGTGCCAGCAGCCCTTCTCTGGGCAGGGGGCGAACTGGCACTGAAGCTTTCTTT. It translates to CASSPSLGRGRTGTEAFF.

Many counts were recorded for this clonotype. As DNA, the CDR3 is TGTGCCAGTAGTATTAGGGGACAGAGCAATCAGCCCCAGCATTTT. Its translation: CASSIRGQSNQPQHF. The chain carries TRBV19 and TRBJ1-5, with TRBD1 matching over 7 bases. This CDR3 contains 15 residues. Germline assignment: CDR1 LNHDA and CDR2 SQIVND (reference sequence). Trimming took 3 bases from V and 1 from J; bases not matched to a gene: 3.

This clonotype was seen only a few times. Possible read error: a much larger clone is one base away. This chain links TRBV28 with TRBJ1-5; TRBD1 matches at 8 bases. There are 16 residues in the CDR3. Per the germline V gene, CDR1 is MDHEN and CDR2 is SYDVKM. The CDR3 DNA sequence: TGTGCCAGCAGTCCACGGACAGGGAGCCGCAATCAGCCCCAGCGTTTT. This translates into CASSPRTGSRNQPQRF.

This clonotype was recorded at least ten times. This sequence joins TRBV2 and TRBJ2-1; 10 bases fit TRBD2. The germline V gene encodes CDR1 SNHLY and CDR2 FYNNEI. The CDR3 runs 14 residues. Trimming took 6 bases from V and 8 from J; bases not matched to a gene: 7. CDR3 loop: CASRPGLATHEQFF. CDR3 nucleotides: TGTGCCAGCAGGCCGGGACTAGCGACGCATGAGCAGTTCTTC.

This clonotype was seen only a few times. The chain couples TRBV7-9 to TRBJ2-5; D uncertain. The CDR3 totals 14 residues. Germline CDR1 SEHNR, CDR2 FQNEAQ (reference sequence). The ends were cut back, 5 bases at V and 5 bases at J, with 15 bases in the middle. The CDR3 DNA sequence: TGTGCCAGCAGCCCAATGGTACCCAAGGAGACCCAGTACTTC. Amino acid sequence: CASSPMVPKETQYF.

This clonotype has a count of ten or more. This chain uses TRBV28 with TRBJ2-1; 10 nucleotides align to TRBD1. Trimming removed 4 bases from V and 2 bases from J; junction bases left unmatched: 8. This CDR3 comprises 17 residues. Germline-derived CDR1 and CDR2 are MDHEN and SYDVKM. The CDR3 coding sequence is TGTGCCAGCAGTTATCAACCGGGACAGGGGACCTACAATGAGCAGTTCTTC. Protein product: CASSYQPGQGTYNEQFF.

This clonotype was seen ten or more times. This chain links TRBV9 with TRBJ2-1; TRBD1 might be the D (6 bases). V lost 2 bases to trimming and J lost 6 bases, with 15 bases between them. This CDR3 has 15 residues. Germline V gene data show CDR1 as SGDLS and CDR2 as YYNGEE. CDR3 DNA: TGTGCCAGCAGCGTCGGACAGAGCACCCTCAATGAGCAGTTCTTC. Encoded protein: CASSVGQSTLNEQFF.

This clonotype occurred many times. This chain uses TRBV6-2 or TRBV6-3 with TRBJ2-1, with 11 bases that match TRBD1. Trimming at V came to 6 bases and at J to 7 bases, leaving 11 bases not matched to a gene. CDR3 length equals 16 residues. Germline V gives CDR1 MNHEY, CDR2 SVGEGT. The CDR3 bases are TGTGCCAGCAGCCGCCCCGGGACAGGGGGTTGGAATGAGCAGTTCTTC. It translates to CASSRPGTGGWNEQFF.

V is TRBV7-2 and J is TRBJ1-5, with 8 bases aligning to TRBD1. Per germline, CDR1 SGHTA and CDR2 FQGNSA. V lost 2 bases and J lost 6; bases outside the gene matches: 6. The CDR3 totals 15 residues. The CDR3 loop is CASSLWSGGTQPQHF. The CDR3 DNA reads TGTGCCAGCAGCTTATGGTCAGGGGGCACTCAGCCCCAGCATTTT.

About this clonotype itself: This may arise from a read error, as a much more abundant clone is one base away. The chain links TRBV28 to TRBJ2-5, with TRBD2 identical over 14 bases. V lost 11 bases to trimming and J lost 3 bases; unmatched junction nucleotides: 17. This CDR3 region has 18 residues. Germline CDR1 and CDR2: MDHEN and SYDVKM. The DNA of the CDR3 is TGTGCCGCGAATCCCACCGGGACTAGCGGGAGATGGGAAGAGACCCAGTACTTC. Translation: CAANPTGTSGRWEETQYF.

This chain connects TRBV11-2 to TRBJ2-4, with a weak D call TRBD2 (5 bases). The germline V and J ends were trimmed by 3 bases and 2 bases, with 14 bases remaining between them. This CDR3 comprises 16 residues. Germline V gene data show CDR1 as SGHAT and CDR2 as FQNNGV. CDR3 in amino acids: CASSFRSGESKNIQYF. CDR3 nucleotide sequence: TGTGCCAGCAGCTTTCGGTCCGGGGAGTCCAAAAACATTCAGTACTTC.

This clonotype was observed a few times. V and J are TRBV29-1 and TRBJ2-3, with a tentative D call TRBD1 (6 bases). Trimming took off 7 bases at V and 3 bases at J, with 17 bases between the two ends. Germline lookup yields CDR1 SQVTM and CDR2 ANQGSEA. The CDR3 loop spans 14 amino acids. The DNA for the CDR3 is TGCAGCGCCGGCAGGGGAAGTGCAACAGATACGCAGTATTTT. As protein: CSAGRGSATDTQYF.

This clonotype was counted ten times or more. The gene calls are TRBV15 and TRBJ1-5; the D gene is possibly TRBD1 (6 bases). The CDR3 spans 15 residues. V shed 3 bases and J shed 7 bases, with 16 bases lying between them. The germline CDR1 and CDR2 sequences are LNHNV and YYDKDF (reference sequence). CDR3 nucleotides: TGTGCCACCAGCAGCGATTTGGGGGCGGGGCAGCCCCAGCATTTT. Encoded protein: CATSSDLGAGQPQHF.

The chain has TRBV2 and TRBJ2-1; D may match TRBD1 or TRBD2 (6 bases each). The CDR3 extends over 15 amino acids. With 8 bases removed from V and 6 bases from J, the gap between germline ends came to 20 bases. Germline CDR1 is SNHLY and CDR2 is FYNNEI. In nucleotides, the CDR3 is TGTGCCAGCGGGGGTCGGGGGCAGGGGAGCAATGAGCAGTTCTTC. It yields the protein CASGGRGQGSNEQFF.

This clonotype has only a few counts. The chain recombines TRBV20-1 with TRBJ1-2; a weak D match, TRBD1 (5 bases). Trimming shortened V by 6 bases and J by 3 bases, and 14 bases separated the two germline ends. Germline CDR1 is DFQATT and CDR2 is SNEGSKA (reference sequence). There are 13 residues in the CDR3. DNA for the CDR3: TGCAGTGCGCCCCCTGTCAGGGACTATGGCTACACCTTC. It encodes CSAPPVRDYGYTF.

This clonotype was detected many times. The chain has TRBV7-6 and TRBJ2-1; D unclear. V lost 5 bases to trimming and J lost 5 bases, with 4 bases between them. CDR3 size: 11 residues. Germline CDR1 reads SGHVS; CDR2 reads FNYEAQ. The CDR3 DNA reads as TGTGCCAGCAGCACCGACAATGAGCAGTTCTTC. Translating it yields CASSTDNEQFF.

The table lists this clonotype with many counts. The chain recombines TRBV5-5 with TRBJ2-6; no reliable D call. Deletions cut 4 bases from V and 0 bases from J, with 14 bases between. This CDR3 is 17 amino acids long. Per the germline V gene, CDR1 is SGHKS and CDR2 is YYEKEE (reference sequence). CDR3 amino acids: CASSPVSGPSGANVLTF. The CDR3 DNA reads TGTGCCAGCAGCCCCGTTTCGGGTCCCTCTGGGGCCAACGTCCTGACTTTC.

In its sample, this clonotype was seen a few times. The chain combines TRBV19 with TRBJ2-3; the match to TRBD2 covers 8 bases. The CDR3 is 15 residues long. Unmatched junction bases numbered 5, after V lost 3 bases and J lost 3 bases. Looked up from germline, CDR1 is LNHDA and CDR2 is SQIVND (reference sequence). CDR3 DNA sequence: TGTGCCAGTAGTATTGGGACTAGAAGGACAGATACGCAGTATTTT. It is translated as CASSIGTRRTDTQYF.

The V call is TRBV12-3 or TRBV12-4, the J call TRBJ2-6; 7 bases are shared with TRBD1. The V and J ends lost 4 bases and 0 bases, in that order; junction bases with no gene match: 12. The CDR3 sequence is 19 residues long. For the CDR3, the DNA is TGTGCCAGCAGTTCCCCCCGACAGGGCCACAGCTCTGGGGCCAACGTCCTGACTTTC. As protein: CASSSPRQGHSSGANVLTF.